This T cell receptor beta chain originates from a study of PD-1 blockade in classical Hodgkin lymphoma. This CDR3 has 15 amino acids. Germline CDR1 LGHNA, CDR2 YNFKEQ. V lost 1 base and J 5 bases, leaving 11 bases between the germline ends. General study results and limits: It was among complete responders that baseline diversity resembled that of newly diagnosed patients. CD4+ TCR diversity, unlike CD8+, climbed significantly by C4D1. Reports described newly diagnosed patients as having lower baseline TCR diversity than healthy donors.

TCRdb keeps only in-frame clones here, not all; method: immunoSEQ multiplex PCR. The data hold 20,000 to 30,000 clones, with roughly 80% observed a single time. As concerns this clone: The antigen is not known.

No patient escaped relapse after autologous stem cell transplantation, and brentuximab vedotin exposure varied. Complete response, partial response or progressive disease made up the best responses. The chain joins TRBV4-2 to TRBJ1-4; tentative D call: TRBD1 (6 bases). This specimen was peripheral blood mononuclear cells (PBMCs), taken before the second cycle of nivolumab. This TCR was recovered from a human donor with classical Hodgkin lymphoma. The CDR3 is CASSQVRGLNEKLFF. Written as DNA, the CDR3 is TGTGCCAGCAGCCAAGTCAGGGGCTTGAATGAAAAACTGTTTTTT.